This TCR beta chain was identified during a study of CD8 T cells in ankylosing spondylitis. This clonotype was picked up many times. TCRdb processed the 5' RACE reads anew with MiXCR; each CDR3 protein has one entry. The sample consists of roughly 220,000 distinct CDR3 sequences, more than 9% of them appearing once. J was trimmed by 0 bases and V by 5 bases; bases with no gene match: 12. The CDR3 totals 17 residues. Source material: blood, either unsorted or a sorted T cell fraction (not recorded which). The chain has TRBV12-3 or TRBV12-4 and TRBJ1-1, with TRBD1 matching 7 bases. This sequence was found in a male donor with ankylosing spondylitis or in good health (not recorded which). The CDR3 sequence is CASSGPGQQIMNTEAFF. For the CDR3, the DNA is TGTGCCAGCAGTGGCCCGGGACAGCAGATAATGAACACTGAAGCTTTCTTT.